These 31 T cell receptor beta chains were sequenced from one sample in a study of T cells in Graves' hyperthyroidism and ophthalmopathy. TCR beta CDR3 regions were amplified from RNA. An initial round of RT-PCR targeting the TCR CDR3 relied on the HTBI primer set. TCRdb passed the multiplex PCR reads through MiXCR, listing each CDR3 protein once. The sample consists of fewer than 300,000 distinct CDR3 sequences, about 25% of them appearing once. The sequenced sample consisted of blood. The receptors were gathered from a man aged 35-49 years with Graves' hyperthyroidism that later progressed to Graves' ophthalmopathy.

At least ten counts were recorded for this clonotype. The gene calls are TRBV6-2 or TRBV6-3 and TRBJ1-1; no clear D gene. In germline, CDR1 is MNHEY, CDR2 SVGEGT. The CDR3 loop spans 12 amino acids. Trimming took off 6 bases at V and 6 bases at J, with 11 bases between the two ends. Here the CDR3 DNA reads TGTGCCAGCAGAAAGGACGGACCTGAAGCTTTCTTT. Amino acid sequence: CASRKDGPEAFF.

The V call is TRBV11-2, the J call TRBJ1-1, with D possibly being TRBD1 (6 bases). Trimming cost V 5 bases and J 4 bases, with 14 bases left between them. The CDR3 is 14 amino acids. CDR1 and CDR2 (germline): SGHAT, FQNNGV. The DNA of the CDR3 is TGTGCCAGCAGCGAACAGGGTAGCTTCACTGAAGCTTTCTTT. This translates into CASSEQGSFTEAFF.

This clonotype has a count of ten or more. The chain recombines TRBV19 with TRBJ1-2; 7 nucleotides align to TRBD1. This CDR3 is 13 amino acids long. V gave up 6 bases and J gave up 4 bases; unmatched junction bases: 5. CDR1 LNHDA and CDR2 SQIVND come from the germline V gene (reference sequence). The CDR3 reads CASSPTGPYGYTF. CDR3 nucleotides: TGTGCCAGTAGCCCGACAGGGCCCTATGGCTACACCTTC. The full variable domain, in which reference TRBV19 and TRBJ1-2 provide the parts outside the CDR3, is DGGITQSPKYLFRKEGQNVTLSCEQNLNHDAMYWYRQDPGQGLRLIYYSQIVNDFQKGDIAEGYSVSREKKESFPLTVTSAQKNPTAFYLCASSPTGPYGYTFGSGTRLTVV.

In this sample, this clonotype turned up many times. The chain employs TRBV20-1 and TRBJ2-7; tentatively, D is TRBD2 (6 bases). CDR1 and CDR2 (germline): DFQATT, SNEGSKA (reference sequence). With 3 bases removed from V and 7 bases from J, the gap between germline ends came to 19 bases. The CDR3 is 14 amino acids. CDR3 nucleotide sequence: TGCAGTGCTAGGCCCGGAGGGCGGGCCCGAGAGCAGTACTTC. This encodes CSARPGGRAREQYF.

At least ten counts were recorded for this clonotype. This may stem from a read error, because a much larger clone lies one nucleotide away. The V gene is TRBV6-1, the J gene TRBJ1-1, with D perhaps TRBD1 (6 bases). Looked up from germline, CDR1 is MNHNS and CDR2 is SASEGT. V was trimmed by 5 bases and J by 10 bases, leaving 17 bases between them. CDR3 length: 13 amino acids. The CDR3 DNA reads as TGTGCCAGCAGTATATCAGGGGTGGCTGGAGCTTTCTTT. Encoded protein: CASSISGVAGAFF.

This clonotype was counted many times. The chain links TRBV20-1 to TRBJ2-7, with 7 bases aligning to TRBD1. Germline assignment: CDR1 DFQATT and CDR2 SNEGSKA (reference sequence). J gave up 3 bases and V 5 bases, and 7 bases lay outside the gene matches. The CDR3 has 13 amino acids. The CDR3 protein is CSAERQGSYEQYF. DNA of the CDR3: TGCAGTGCTGAACGACAGGGAAGCTACGAGCAGTACTTC.

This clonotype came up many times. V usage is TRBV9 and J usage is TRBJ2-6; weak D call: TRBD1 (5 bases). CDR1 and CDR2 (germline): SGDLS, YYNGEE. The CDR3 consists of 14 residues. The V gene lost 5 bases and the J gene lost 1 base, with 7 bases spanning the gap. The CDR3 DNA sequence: TGTGCCAGCAGAGGGGCATCTGGGGCCAACGTCCTGACTTTC. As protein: CASRGASGANVLTF. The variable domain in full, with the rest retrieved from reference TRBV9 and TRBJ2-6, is DSGVTQTPKHLITATGQRVTLRCSPRSGDLSVYWYQQSLDQGLQFLIQYYNGEERAKGNILERFSAQQFPDLHSELNLSSLELGDSALYFCASRGASGANVLTFGAGSRLTVL.

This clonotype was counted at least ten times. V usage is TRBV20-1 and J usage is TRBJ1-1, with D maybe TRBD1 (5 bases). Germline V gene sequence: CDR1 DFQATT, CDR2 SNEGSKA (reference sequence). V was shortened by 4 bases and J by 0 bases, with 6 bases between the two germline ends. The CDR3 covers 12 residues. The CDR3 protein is CSATRVNTEAFF. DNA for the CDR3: TGCAGTGCTACCAGGGTGAACACTGAAGCTTTCTTT.

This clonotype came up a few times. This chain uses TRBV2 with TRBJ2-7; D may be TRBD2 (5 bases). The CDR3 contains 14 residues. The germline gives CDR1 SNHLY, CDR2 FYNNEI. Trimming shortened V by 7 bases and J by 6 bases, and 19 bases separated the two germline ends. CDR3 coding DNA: TGTGCCAGCATTCTAGCAATCGGGCTAGTCGAGCAGTACTTC. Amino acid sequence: CASILAIGLVEQYF.

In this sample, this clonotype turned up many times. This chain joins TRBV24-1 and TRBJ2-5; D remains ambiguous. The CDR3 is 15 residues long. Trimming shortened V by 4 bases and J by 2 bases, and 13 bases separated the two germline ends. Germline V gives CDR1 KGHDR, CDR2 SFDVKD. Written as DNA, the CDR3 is TGTGCCACCAGTGAGCGCTATGGGGATCAAGAGACCCAGTACTTC. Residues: CATSERYGDQETQYF.

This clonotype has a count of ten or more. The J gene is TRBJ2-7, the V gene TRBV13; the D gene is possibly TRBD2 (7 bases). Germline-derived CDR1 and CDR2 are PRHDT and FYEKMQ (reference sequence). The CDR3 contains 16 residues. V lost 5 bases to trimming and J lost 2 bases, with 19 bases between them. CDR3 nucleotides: TGTGCCAGCAGCCAAACCGGGGGGCTCCTGACCTACGAGCAGTACTTC. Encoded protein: CASSQTGGLLTYEQYF.

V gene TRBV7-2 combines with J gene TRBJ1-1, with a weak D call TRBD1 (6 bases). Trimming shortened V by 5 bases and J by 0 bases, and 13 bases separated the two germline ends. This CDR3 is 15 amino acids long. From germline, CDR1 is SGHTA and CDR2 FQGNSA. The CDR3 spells CASSEDRIMNTEAFF. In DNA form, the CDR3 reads TGTGCCAGCAGCGAAGACAGGATCATGAACACTGAAGCTTTCTTT.

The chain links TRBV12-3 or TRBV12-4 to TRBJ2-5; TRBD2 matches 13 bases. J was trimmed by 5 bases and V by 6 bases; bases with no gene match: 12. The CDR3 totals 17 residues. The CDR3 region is CASRALMGLAGWETQYF. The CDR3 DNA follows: TGTGCCAGCAGGGCCCTAATGGGACTAGCGGGATGGGAGACCCAGTACTTC.

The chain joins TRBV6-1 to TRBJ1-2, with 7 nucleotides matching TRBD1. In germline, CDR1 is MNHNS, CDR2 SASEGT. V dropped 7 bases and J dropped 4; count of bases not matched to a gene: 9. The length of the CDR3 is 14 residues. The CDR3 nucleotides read TGTGCCAGCACCTGGACAGGCAAACGCTATGGCTACACCTTC. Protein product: CASTWTGKRYGYTF.

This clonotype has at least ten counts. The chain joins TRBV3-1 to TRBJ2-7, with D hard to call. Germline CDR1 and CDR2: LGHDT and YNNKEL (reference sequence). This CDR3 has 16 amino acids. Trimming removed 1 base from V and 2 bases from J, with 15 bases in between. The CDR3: CASSQVGGFPPYEQYF. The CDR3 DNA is TGTGCCAGCAGCCAAGTTGGTGGGTTCCCACCCTACGAGCAGTACTTC.

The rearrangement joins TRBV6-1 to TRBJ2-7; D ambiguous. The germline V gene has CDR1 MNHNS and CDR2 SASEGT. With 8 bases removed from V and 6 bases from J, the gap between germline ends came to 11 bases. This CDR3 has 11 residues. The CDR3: CASGVRSEQYF. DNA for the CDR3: TGTGCCAGCGGAGTTCGTTCCGAGCAGTACTTC.

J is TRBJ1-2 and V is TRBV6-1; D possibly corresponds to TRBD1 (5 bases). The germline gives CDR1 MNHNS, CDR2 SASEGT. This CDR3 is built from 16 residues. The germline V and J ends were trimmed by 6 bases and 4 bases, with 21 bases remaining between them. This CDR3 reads CASRAPFRRGAYGYTF. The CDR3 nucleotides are TGTGCCAGCAGAGCCCCCTTTAGGAGGGGTGCCTATGGCTACACCTTC.

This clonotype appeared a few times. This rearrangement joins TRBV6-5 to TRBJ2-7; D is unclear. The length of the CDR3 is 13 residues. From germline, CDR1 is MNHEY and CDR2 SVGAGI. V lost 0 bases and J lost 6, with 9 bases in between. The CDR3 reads CASSYSKSAEQYF. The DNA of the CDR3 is TGTGCCAGCAGTTACTCCAAAAGTGCCGAGCAGTACTTC.

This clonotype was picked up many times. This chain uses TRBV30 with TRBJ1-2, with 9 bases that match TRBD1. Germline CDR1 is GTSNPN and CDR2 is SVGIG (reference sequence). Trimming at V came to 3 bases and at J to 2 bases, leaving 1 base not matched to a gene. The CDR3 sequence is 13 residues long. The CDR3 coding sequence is TGTGCCTGGAGCGACAGGGGGAACTATGGCTACACCTTC. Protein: CAWSDRGNYGYTF. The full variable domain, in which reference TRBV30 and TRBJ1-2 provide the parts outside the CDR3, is SQTIHQWPATLVQPVGSPLSLECTVEGTSNPNLYWYRQAAGRGLQLLFYSVGIGQISSEVPQNLSASRPQDRQFILSSKKLLLSDSGFYLCAWSDRGNYGYTFGSGTRLTVV.

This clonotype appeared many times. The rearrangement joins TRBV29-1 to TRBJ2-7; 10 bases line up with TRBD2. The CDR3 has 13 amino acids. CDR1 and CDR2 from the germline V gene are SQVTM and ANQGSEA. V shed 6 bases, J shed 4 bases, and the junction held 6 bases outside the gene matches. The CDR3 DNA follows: TGCAGCGTAACTAGCGGGAAAGGGTACGAGCAGTACTTC. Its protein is CSVTSGKGYEQYF.

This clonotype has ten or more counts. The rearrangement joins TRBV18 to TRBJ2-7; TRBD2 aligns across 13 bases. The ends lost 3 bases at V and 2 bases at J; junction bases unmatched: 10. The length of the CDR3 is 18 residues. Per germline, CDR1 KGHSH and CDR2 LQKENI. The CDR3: CASSPLMVGLAGAYEQYF. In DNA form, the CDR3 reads TGTGCCAGCTCACCCTTGATGGTTGGACTAGCGGGAGCCTACGAGCAGTACTTC.

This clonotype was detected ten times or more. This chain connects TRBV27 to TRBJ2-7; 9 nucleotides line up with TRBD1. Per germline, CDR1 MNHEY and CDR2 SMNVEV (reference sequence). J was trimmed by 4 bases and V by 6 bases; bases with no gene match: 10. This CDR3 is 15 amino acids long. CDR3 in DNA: TGTGCCAGCAGCAGATCGGGACAGGGAGCGTACGAGCAGTACTTC. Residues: CASSRSGQGAYEQYF.

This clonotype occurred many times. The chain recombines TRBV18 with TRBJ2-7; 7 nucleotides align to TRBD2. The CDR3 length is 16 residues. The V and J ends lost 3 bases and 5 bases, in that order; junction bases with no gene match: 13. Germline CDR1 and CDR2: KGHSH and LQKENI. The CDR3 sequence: CASSPKRTSRAHEQYF. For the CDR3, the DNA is TGTGCCAGCTCACCTAAGCGGACTAGTAGGGCTCACGAGCAGTACTTC.

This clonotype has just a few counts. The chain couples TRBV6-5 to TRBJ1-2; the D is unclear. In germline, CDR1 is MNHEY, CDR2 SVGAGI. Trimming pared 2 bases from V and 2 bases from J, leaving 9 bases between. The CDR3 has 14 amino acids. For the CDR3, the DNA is TGTGCCAGCAGTTACACACCAGTGAACTATGGCTACACCTTC. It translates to CASSYTPVNYGYTF.

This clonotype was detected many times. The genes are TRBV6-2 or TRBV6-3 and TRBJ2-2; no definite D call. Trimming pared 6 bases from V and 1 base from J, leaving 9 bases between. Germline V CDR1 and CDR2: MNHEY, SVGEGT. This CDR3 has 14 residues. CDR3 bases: TGTGCCAGCAGCAAAACGGGGAACACCGGGGAGCTGTTTTTT. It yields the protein CASSKTGNTGELFF.

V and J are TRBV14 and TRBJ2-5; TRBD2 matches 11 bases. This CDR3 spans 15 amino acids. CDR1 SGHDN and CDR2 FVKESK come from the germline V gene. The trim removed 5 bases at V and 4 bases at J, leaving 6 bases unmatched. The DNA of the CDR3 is TGTGCCAGCAGCTCTTTACTAGCGGGAGTAGAGACCCAGTACTTC. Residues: CASSSLLAGVETQYF.

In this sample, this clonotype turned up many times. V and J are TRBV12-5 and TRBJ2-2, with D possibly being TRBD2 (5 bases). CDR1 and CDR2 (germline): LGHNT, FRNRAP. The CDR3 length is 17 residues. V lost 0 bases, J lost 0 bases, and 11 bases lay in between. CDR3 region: CASGLVVSGTNTGELFF. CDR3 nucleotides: TGTGCTAGTGGTTTGGTAGTAAGCGGCACGAACACCGGGGAGCTGTTTTTT.

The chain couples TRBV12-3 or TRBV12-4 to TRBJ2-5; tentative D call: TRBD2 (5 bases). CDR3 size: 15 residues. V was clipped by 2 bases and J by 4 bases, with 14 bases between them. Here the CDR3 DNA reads TGTGCCAGCAGTTTATTGCTTTCCCGGGGAGAGACCCAGTACTTC. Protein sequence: CASSLLLSRGETQYF.

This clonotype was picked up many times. The CDR3 DNA reads TGCAGCGTTTTTGGTACAGGAGCGGGTCGTAATGGCTACACCTTC. Protein: CSVFGTGAGRNGYTF. This sequence joins TRBV29-1 and TRBJ1-2; possibly TRBD1 for D (5 bases). The CDR3 has 15 amino acids. CDR1 SQVTM and CDR2 ANQGSEA come from the germline V gene. The germline V and J ends were trimmed by 5 bases and 6 bases, with 22 bases remaining between them.

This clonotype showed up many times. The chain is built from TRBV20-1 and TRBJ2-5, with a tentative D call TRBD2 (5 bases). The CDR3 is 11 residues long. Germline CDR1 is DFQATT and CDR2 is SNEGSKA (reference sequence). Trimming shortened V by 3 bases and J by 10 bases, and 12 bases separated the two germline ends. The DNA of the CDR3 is TGCAGTGCTAGCTTTGCCCGGGGCCAGTACTTC. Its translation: CSASFARGQYF.

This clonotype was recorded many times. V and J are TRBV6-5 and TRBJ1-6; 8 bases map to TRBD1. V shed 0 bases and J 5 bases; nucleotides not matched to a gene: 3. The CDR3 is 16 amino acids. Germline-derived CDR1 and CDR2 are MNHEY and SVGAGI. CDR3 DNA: TGTGCCAGCAGTTACTCGATGACAGGGGATAATTCACCCCTCCACTTT. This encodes CASSYSMTGDNSPLHF.